This T cell receptor beta chain was recovered during a study of cytomegalovirus exposure and HLA in healthy donors. Whole-study findings and limits: TCR beta chains associated with HLA were, in a later analysis, more clonally expanded than equally common others.

Those who donated were healthy bone marrow donors. This clone occurred a few times. The antigen remains undetermined. This CDR3 has 13 amino acids. The junction had 0 bases not matched to a gene; V was cut back by 1 base and J by 6 bases. CDR1 is SGHNT, CDR2 YENEEA, per germline. PCR was performed using 60 Vbeta and 13 Jbeta primers. Sequenced by immunoSEQ multiplex PCR; TCRdb stores in-frame clones only, minus some. The sample has over 100,000 clones, 70% seen once. The chain couples TRBV11-3 to TRBJ1-1, with 9 bases matching TRBD1. This receptor was identified in a man aged 25 to 45 in good health and CMV-seropositive. Sequencing was performed on PBMCs. The CDR3 region is CASSLGTGAEAFF. CDR3 DNA: TGTGCCAGCAGCTTAGGGACAGGGGCTGAAGCTTTCTTT.